The following is a T cell receptor beta chain sequence with its context. These data are taken from a study of CD8 T cells in Susac syndrome. The RNA input was roughly 0.45 to 1 ug, and it was reverse transcribed with random hexamers. TCRdb redid the calling of the immunoSEQ multiplex PCR reads with MiXCR, one entry per CDR3 protein. Of approximately 79,000 distinct CDR3 sequences in the sample, under 95% were seen once. The V end was cut by 6 bases, the J end by 6 bases, with 29 bases between. This CDR3 has 19 amino acids. Germline loops: CDR1 MNHEY, CDR2 SVGEGT. The sequencing sample was made of CD8+ T cells from PBMCs. J is TRBJ2-2 and V is TRBV6-2 or TRBV6-3; no firm D call. This clonotype was sampled from a human donor with Susac syndrome. The CDR3 DNA follows: TGTGCCAGCAGCCCTCTGAGGCAGGAGCCCCCTGTCGTCTCCGGGGAGCTGTTTTTT. It specifies CASSPLRQEPPVVSGELFF.